The 17 T cell receptor beta chains below were found in one sample sequenced in a study of beta chain features in type 1 diabetes. Study-wide findings and caveats: TCRB CDR3 length was moderately but significantly reduced in all four CD4+ subsets of Type 1 diabetes patients.

All of the isolated RNA was reverse transcribed, so expressed TCRB transcripts were sequenced. Some clones are missing from TCRdb's copy, which holds only in-frame ones; the method was immunoSEQ multiplex PCR. The data contain 300,000 to 350,000 clones, around 9.3% of them seen just once; the ten biggest clones take up about 1%. What these receptors recognize is not known. The sample comprised central memory CD4+ T cells from blood. Receptors originate from a man younger than 40 with type 1 diabetes.

This clone turned up a few times. The chain recombines TRBV7-2 with TRBJ1-5; no clear D gene. CDR1 is SGHTA, CDR2 FQGNSA, per germline. Trimming removed 3 bases at V and 7 bases at J, with 10 bases between. The CDR3 has 13 amino acids. CDR3 amino acids: CASSLFVGQPQHF. In DNA form, the CDR3 reads TGTGCCAGCAGCTTGTTTGTGGGCCAGCCCCAGCATTTT.

The chain carries TRBV7-6 and TRBJ1-1, with no clear D. CDR1 and CDR2 from the germline V gene are SGHVS and FNYEAQ. This CDR3 has 14 residues. The V gene lost 3 bases and the J gene lost 1 base, with 9 bases spanning the gap. This CDR3 is CASSFSDWNTEAFF. The CDR3 nucleotides are TGTGCCAGCAGCTTCTCGGACTGGAACACTGAAGCTTTCTTT.

There are many counts of this clone. The CDR3 loop is CASGLQRDEQYF. The CDR3, as DNA: TGTGCCAGCGGTTTACAGAGAGACGAGCAGTACTTC. The rearrangement uses TRBV14 and TRBJ2-7; D is undetermined. Germline CDR1 reads SGHDN; CDR2 reads FVKESK. This CDR3 spans 12 amino acids. Trimming left V 8 bases short and J 5 bases short, with 13 bases between.

The chain couples TRBV7-8 to TRBJ2-1, with D possibly TRBD2 on 6 matching bases. The CDR3 is 15 amino acids. Germline V CDR1 and CDR2: SGHVS, FQNEAQ. Trimming left V 0 bases short and J 3 bases short, with 9 bases between. CDR3 sequence reads: CASSLAGTFYNEQFF. Here the CDR3 DNA reads TGTGCCAGCAGCTTAGCCGGGACTTTCTACAATGAGCAGTTCTTC.

This clone was observed a few times. This rearrangement joins TRBV27 to TRBJ2-3; TRBD2 aligns across 13 bases. CDR1 MNHEY and CDR2 SMNVEV come from the germline V gene (reference sequence). The J segment lost 2 bases and the V segment lost 5 bases, leaving 10 bases of the junction unmatched. CDR3 length: 18 residues. In nucleotides, the CDR3 is TGTGCCAGCAGTATGACTAGCGGGGGGCCTCTGTTCACAGATACGCAGTATTTT. Translating it yields CASSMTSGGPLFTDTQYF.

The sample holds a few counts of this clone. A much larger clone lies a single base off, so this may be a read error. The sample carries other DNA sequences with the same CDR3. In DNA, the CDR3 is TGTGCCTGGGGGTCCGGACTAGCGACAGAGACCCAGTACTTC. Translated: CAWGSGLATETQYF. This chain uses TRBV30 with TRBJ2-5, with 9 bases matching TRBD2. The germline V gene has CDR1 GTSNPN and CDR2 SVGIG (reference sequence). The CDR3 runs 14 residues. Trimming cost V 5 bases and J 4 bases; bases outside gene matches: 8. Full variable domain (rest looked up from reference TRBV30 and TRBJ2-5): SQTIHQWPATLVQPVGSPLSLECTVEGTSNPNLYWYRQAAGRGLQLLFYSVGIGQISSEVPQNLSASRPQDRQFILSSKKLLLSDSGFYLCAWGSGLATETQYFGPGTRLLVL.

This clone was observed a handful of times. This chain joins TRBV7-9 and TRBJ1-5, with D unresolved. CDR3 length: 15 residues. The V end was cut by 1 base, the J end by 9 bases, with 16 bases between. Germline V CDR1 and CDR2: SEHNR, FQNEAQ (reference sequence). CDR3 amino acids: CASSLVSGTEGPQHF. CDR3 DNA: TGTGCCAGCAGCTTAGTTTCAGGAACCGAGGGGCCCCAGCATTTT. Supplemented by reference TRBV7-9 and TRBJ1-5, the full variable domain reads DTGVSQNPRHKITKRGQNVTFRCDPISEHNRLYWYRQTLGQGPEFLTYFQNEAQLEKSRLLSDRFSAERPKGSFSTLEIQRTEQGDSAMYLCASSLVSGTEGPQHFGDGTRLSIL.

The chain has TRBV5-1 and TRBJ2-7; 8 bases map to TRBD1. With V trimmed by 0 bases and J by 2 bases, 7 bases remained unmatched. Germline V gives CDR1 SGHRS, CDR2 YFSETQ. This CDR3 comprises 16 residues. The CDR3 sequence: CASSLALDRGTYEQYF. The DNA for the CDR3 is TGCGCCAGCAGCTTGGCCCTTGACAGGGGTACCTACGAGCAGTACTTC. The complete variable domain, with remaining parts taken from reference TRBV5-1 and TRBJ2-7, reads KAGVTQTPRYLIKTRGQQVTLSCSPISGHRSVSWYQQTPGQGLQFLFEYFSETQRNKGNFPGRFSGRQFSNSRSEMNVSTLELGDSALYLCASSLALDRGTYEQYFGPGTRLTVT.

The CDR3 loop reads CATPKGGREDNYGYTF. CDR3 sequence (DNA): TGTGCCACCCCCAAGGGGGGGCGCGAGGACAACTATGGCTACACCTTC. The V gene is TRBV21-1, the J gene TRBJ1-2. TRBV21-1 is marked as a pseudogene. The CDR3 consists of 16 residues.

CDR3 in amino acids: CASSQDLAGDYNEQFF. The CDR3 DNA is TGCGCCAGCAGCCAGGATCTAGCGGGGGATTACAATGAGCAGTTCTTC. The V call is TRBV4-3, the J call TRBJ2-1; 10 nucleotides align to TRBD2. With V trimmed by 3 bases and J by 4 bases, 6 bases remained unmatched. CDR1 LGHNA and CDR2 YSLEER come from the germline V gene. CDR3 length equals 16 residues.

This clone came up a few times. The V and J genes are TRBV7-9 and TRBJ1-6; 9 bases are shared with TRBD1. Trimming removed 2 bases from V and 8 bases from J; junction bases left unmatched: 16. This CDR3 has 19 residues. The germline gives CDR1 SEHNR, CDR2 FQNEAQ (reference sequence). The CDR3 here is CASSLTAGTGSFRHSPLHF. The DNA of the CDR3 is TGTGCCAGCAGCTTAACCGCCGGGACAGGGTCATTCCGCCATTCACCCCTCCACTTT.

The rearrangement joins TRBV30 to TRBJ2-5; D not resolved. CDR1 is GTSNPN, CDR2 SVGIG, per germline (reference sequence). The CDR3 totals 13 residues. V lost 4 bases, J lost 5 bases, and 14 bases lay in between. CDR3 nucleotides: TGTGCCTGGATCTCACCCTATTGGGAGACCCAGTACTTC. Translation gives CAWISPYWETQYF.

This clone has just a few counts. V is TRBV7-8 and J is TRBJ2-2; D gene uncertain. V lost 5 bases to trimming and J lost 6 bases, with 10 bases between them. Germline lookup yields CDR1 SGHVS and CDR2 FQNEAQ. The CDR3 has 13 amino acids. CDR3 protein: CASSRVVAGELFF. The CDR3 DNA reads TGTGCCAGCAGCAGAGTGGTGGCCGGGGAGCTGTTTTTT.

The V and J genes are TRBV5-1 and TRBJ1-1, with 8 bases lining up with TRBD1. The germline V gene has CDR1 SGHRS and CDR2 YFSETQ. The CDR3 contains 16 residues. Losses at the gene ends were 3 bases for V and 0 bases for J; bases not matched to a gene: 7. Written as DNA, the CDR3 is TGCGCCAGCAGCTACCTCGAACAGGGGGTGAACACTGAAGCTTTCTTT. Protein sequence: CASSYLEQGVNTEAFF.

V and J are TRBV5-1 and TRBJ2-5, with a possible D match to TRBD2 (5 bases). The CDR3 has 15 residues. Trimming removed 0 bases at V and 2 bases at J, with 11 bases between. From germline, CDR1 is SGHRS and CDR2 YFSETQ. The CDR3 is CASSLEPGLQETQYF. CDR3 coding DNA: TGCGCCAGCAGCTTGGAACCAGGACTTCAAGAGACCCAGTACTTC.

This sequence joins TRBV21-1 and TRBJ1-2. TRBV21-1 is classified as a pseudogene. The CDR3 is 13 residues long. CDR3 DNA: TGTGCCAGCAGCCCCCGGGGGAACTATGGCTACACCTTC. Translating it yields CASSPRGNYGYTF.

This chain connects TRBV28 to TRBJ1-2; D not certain. This CDR3 has 13 amino acids. Trimming cost V 6 bases and J 5 bases, with 13 bases left between them. Germline CDR1 MDHEN, CDR2 SYDVKM. The CDR3 DNA is TGTGCCAGCAGATACGTCCGGGCTTATGGCTACACCTTC. Amino acids: CASRYVRAYGYTF.